This T cell receptor (beta chain) derives from a study of blood T cell repertoires in COVID-19. Study in general: Whether acute or convalescent, the COVID-19 samples came from the United States, Italy and Spain. T cells, B-cell-depleted T cells, or PBMCs provided the cDNA or gDNA that served as material.

The CDR3 extends over 16 amino acids. Trimming at V came to 0 bases and at J to 4 bases, leaving 5 bases not matched to a gene. Germline loops: CDR1 SGDLS, CDR2 YYNGEE. Original methodology: Amplified reference gene primers provided the basis for estimating nucleated cell counts. Assay: immunoSEQ multiplex PCR; the TCRdb copy retains only in-frame clones and omits some. V and J calls and clone size follow that table, whereas D and trimming were derived from the DNA. The sample includes over 100,000 clones, around nine tenths of them seen just once. The receptor was isolated from a human donor with acute or convalescent COVID-19. The donor label of this sample is uncertain. This sequence joins TRBV9 and TRBJ2-2; 8 positions match TRBD2. Material for sequencing was peripheral blood. CDR3 loop: CASSVDSGGGTGELFF. CDR3 coding DNA: TGTGCCAGCAGCGTAGATTCCGGGGGGGGCACCGGGGAGCTGTTTTTT.